The text below deals with one TCR beta chain. What it binds is not known. As the method of synthesis, 5'RACE template switching with UMIs yielded TCR beta cDNA. TCRdb re-called the 5' RACE reads, yielding one record per CDR3 amino acid sequence without DNA. The repertoire table contains hundreds of thousands of distinct CDR3 sequences. The sample is drawn from a study of T cells expressing NK-cell markers. This CDR3 region has 16 residues. Germline V gene data show CDR1 as LGHNA and CDR2 as YNFKEQ. Points from the study as a whole: Dominant NKG2C+ clonotypes accounted for about 1.0-8% of CD8+ T cells in several donors.

The V and J genes are TRBV4-2 and TRBJ2-1; the TCRdb D gene call, TRBD2, has no DNA to confirm it. The specimen was blood T cells: a sorted CD56 or NKG2C T cell subset, CD4+ or CD8+ T cells, or bulk PBMC T cells (not recorded which). The TCR comes from a woman between 18 and 70 years old in good health. The CDR3: CASSQEAGTNNNEQFF.